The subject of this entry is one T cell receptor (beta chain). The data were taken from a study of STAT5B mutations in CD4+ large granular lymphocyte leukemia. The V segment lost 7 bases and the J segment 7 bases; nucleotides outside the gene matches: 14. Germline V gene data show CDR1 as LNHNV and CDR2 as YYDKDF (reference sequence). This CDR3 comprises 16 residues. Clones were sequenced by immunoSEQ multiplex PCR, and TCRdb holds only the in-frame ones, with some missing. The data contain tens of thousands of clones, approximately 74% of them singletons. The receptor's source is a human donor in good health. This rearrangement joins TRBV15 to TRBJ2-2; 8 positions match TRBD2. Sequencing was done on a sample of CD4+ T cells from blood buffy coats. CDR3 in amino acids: CATTTGDSGGDGELFF. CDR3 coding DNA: TGTGCCACCACGACCGGGGACTCGGGGGGGGACGGGGAGCTGTTTTTT.